This T cell receptor (beta chain) is drawn from a study of blood T cell repertoires in COVID-19. Study information: Material from acute and convalescent COVID-19 was sourced from the United States, Italy and Spain. Sample material is recorded as cDNA or gDNA derived from T cells, B-cell-depleted T cells, or PBMCs.

Original data processing: How many nucleated cells were present was estimated from reference gene primer amplification. Using immunoSEQ multiplex PCR, the repertoire was profiled, and TCRdb retains in-frame clones only, with some absent. V, J and clone size were drawn from that table, and D and trimming were deduced from the DNA. The table includes about 280,000 clones, approximately 86% detected once. Losses at the gene ends were 6 bases for V and 15 bases for J; bases not matched to a gene: 15. Germline V gene sequence: CDR1 MDHEN, CDR2 SYDVKM. The CDR3 length is 15 residues. Sequenced input: peripheral blood. The V and J genes are TRBV28 and TRBJ1-6, with 9 bases aligning to TRBD1. This TCR was sampled from a woman aged 25 to 39 who had recovered from COVID-19. The CDR3 here is CASRPAGTGKVRLHF. The CDR3 DNA sequence: TGTGCCAGCAGACCCGCCGGGACAGGGAAAGTCCGCCTCCACTTT.